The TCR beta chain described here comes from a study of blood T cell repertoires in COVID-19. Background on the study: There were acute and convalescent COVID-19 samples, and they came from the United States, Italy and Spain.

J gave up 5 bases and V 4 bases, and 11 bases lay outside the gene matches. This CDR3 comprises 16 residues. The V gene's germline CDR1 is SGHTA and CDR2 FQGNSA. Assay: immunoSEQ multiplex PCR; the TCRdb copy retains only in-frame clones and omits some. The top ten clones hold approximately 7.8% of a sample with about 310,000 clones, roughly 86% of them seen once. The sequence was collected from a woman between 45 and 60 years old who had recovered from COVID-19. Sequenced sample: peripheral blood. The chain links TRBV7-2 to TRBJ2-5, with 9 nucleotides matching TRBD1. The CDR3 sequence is CASSYTGGFGMETQYF. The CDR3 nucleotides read TGTGCCAGCAGCTACACAGGGGGCTTCGGGATGGAGACCCAGTACTTC.